This TCR beta chain derives from a study of T cell responses to AZD1222 COVID-19 vaccine. Across the whole study: Combined were second doses at about 4 or about 12 weeks. Study results and caveats: Spike regions recognized by vaccine-associated CD4 TCRs spanned the protein, led by 160-218 and 743-854. Donors, mostly white British, included more females; clonal diversity was possibly underestimated. Two AZD1222 administrations were followed by greater Spike-specific TCR breadth and depth.

About this clone: Its antigen remains unknown.

TCRdb's copy holds only in-frame clones and misses some; the assay was immunoSEQ multiplex PCR. In the table there are roughly 100,000 clones, roughly 86% of which are singletons. The sequence was obtained from an adult in good health. The starting material was peripheral blood, obtained on day 0 of AZD1222 vaccination.

The CDR3 sequence is CASSQQGGNYGYTF. CDR3 bases: TGTGCCAGCAGCCAACAGGGGGGTAACTATGGCTACACCTTC. The chain uses TRBV4-2 and TRBJ1-2; TRBD1 aligns across 7 bases. The CDR3 totals 14 residues. Germline-derived CDR1 and CDR2 are LGHNA and YNFKEQ. The ends lost 2 bases at V and 1 base at J; junction bases unmatched: 1.